Reported below is one TCR beta chain. The antigen is not known. Germline CDR1 reads GTSNPN; CDR2 reads SVGIG (reference sequence). V lost 2 bases and J lost 5, with 19 bases in between. The CDR3 spans 15 residues. This record belongs to a study of identical twins. Regarding the study as a whole: Cord blood's abundant beta clonotypes had fewer insertions, unlike memory repertoires.

TCRdb re-called the 5' RACE reads with MiXCR, one entry per CDR3 protein. The data show around 670,000 distinct CDR3 sequences, roughly 6% seen once. The source of this sequence is a man younger than 35 in good health. The gene calls are TRBV30 and TRBJ2-7; D is perhaps TRBD2 (6 bases). The sample comprised naive T cells sorted from blood. As DNA, the CDR3 is TGTGCCTGGAGTTCAGGGAGGCGCGGTATGGACGAGCAGTACTTC. The encoded protein is CAWSSGRRGMDEQYF.